This is a list of T cell receptor beta chains from one sample in a study of Graves' ophthalmopathy and Graves' hyperthyroidism. TCRdb re-analysed the multiplex PCR reads in MiXCR, keeping a single row per CDR3 protein. The sample lists some 250,000 distinct CDR3 sequences; around 50% were seen once. Sample: peripheral blood. The receptors come from an adult man with Graves' ophthalmopathy. Each CDR3 is given with its conserved first and last residue. Each record gives: D gene, clone size, J gene, V gene, CDR3 protein, CDR3 DNA. A D gene is named only where the DNA matches it firmly. Expanded clones are given a class, and other clones once, few, many or no size at all.

>TRBD2|few|TRBJ2-2|TRBV20-1
CSARPLRSGATGELFF
TGCAGTGCTAGACCCTTGAGGAGCGGGGCCACCGGGGAGCTGTTTTTT
>TRBD2|NA|TRBJ2-7|TRBV10-1
CARLTSEKTADEQYF
TGCGCCCGGTTGACTAGCGAGAAGACGGCAGACGAGCAGTACTTC
>NA|NA|TRBJ2-2|TRBV7-9
CASSLTANTGELFF
TGTGCCAGCAGCTTAACAGCTAACACCGGGGAGCTGTTTTTT
>NA|NA|TRBJ1-6|TRBV7-4
CASSPDAGPNSPLHF
TGTGCCAGCAGCCCCGATGCGGGACCTAATTCACCCCTCCACTTT
>NA|NA|TRBJ1-1|TRBV5-1
CASSYSGTPTEAFF
TGTGCCAGCAGCTACTCCGGGACGCCCACTGAAGCTTTCTTT
>NA|once|TRBJ1-5|TRBV24-1
CASSPIDRQKNQPQHF
TGTGCCAGCAGTCCCATCGACAGGCAAAAAAATCAGCCCCAGCATTTT
>NA|NA|TRBJ2-7|TRBV20-1
CSAPGVGVEQYF
TGCAGTGCCCCGGGGGTAGGGGTCGAGCAGTACTTC
>NA|few|TRBJ1-5|TRBV20-1
CSAREAGQSPNQPQHF
TGCAGTGCTAGAGAGGCCGGGCAGAGTCCCAATCAGCCCCAGCATTTT
>TRBD1|NA|TRBJ1-4|TRBV12-3/TRBV12-4
CASTPGQGTNEKLFF
TGTGCCAGCACCCCGGGACAGGGGACTAATGAAAAACTGTTTTTT
>NA|NA|TRBJ1-2|TRBV20-1
CSATRTARYGYTF
TGCAGTGCTACGAGGACAGCTCGCTATGGCTACACCTTC
>TRBD2|NA|TRBJ2-5|TRBV20-1
CSARRLAGGKTQYF
TGCAGTGCTAGAAGACTAGCGGGGGGGAAGACCCAGTACTTC
>TRBD1|NA|TRBJ2-5|TRBV6-5
CASSYHLAQGAEETQYF
TGTGCCAGCAGTTACCACCTTGCACAGGGGGCAGAGGAGACCCAGTACTTC
>NA|few|TRBJ1-2|TRBV9
CASSVADEGANYGYTF
TGTGCCAGCAGCGTAGCCGACGAAGGAGCTAACTATGGCTACACCTTC
>NA|few|TRBJ2-6|TRBV4-2
CASSQDGSPLSGANVLTF
TGTGCCAGCAGCCAAGATGGGTCACCTCTCTCTGGGGCCAACGTCCTGACTTTC
>NA|once|TRBJ2-5|TRBV5-1
CASRSDQETQYF
TGCGCCAGCAGGTCAGATCAAGAGACCCAGTACTTC
>NA|NA|TRBJ1-2|TRBV7-9
CASSPYRDYGPTF
TGTGCCAGCAGCCCCTACAGGGACTATGGTCCCACCTTC
>NA|NA|TRBJ2-2|TRBV12-3/TRBV12-4
CASSSRMNTGELFF
TGTGCCAGCAGTTCCCGGATGAACACCGGGGAGCTGTTTTTT
>TRBD1|NA|TRBJ1-1|TRBV10-3
CAIRKGQGNTEAFF
TGTGCCATCAGAAAGGGACAGGGTAATACTGAAGCTTTCTTT
>TRBD1|NA|TRBJ1-5|TRBV5-6
CASSLRQGANQPQHF
TGTGCCAGCAGCTTGAGACAGGGGGCAAATCAGCCCCAGCATTTT
>TRBD2|NA|TRBJ2-5|TRBV5-1
CATQAGGDSETQYF
TGCGCCACACAAGCGGGGGGGGACTCCGAGACCCAGTACTTC
>TRBD1|NA|TRBJ1-4|TRBV20-1
CSAGNSSGTAFF
TGCAGTGCAGGAAATTCCTCCGGGACAGCCTTTTTT
>TRBD1|few|TRBJ2-7|TRBV7-8
CASSASGTVLGEQYF
TGTGCCAGCAGCGCGTCCGGGACAGTTTTGGGCGAGCAGTACTTC
>NA|NA|TRBJ2-7|TRBV7-3
CASSPRIPSYEQYF
TGTGCCAGCAGCCCCCGAATCCCCTCCTACGAGCAGTACTTC
>NA|NA|TRBJ1-1|TRBV7-8
CASSPSGHSNTEAFF
TGTGCCAGCAGCCCTTCCGGACACTCAAACACTGAAGCTTTCTTT
>NA|NA|TRBJ1-4|TRBV20-1
CSASSLGPGVDEKLFF
TGCAGTGCTAGCAGCTTAGGGCCAGGAGTCGATGAAAAACTGTTTTTT
>TRBD1|few|TRBJ1-3|TRBV5-1
CASSPDRGTGNTIYF
TGCGCCAGCAGCCCTGACAGGGGCACTGGAAACACCATATATTTT
>TRBD1|NA|TRBJ2-7|TRBV10-3
CASSLTGDAYEQYF
TGTGCCAGCAGTCTGACAGGGGATGCCTACGAGCAGTACTTC
>TRBD2|few|TRBJ2-2|TRBV7-9
CASSQPGLGGGELFF
TGCGCCAGCAGCCAACCGGGACTAGGAGGCGGGGAGCTGTTTTTT
>NA|NA|TRBJ1-1|TRBV2
CASSVDSNTEAFF
TGTGCCAGCAGTGTGGATTCGAACACTGAAGCTTTCTTT
>NA|NA|TRBJ1-5|TRBV19
CASNGGQGNQPQHF
TGTGCCAGTAATGGAGGTCAAGGCAATCAGCCCCAGCATTTT
>TRBD1|NA|TRBJ1-4|TRBV10-3
CAISESRGTANEKLFF
TGTGCCATCAGTGAGTCGAGGGGGACAGCAAATGAAAAACTGTTTTTT
>NA|NA|TRBJ2-2|TRBV5-1
CASYHEGGNTGELFF
TGCGCCAGCTACCACGAAGGGGGGAACACCGGGGAGCTGTTTTTT
>NA|few|TRBJ1-1|TRBV6-4
CASSIGGRTFF
TGTGCCAGCAGTATAGGGGGGAGGACTTTCTTT
>NA|few|TRBJ2-2|TRBV24-1
CATSGGGTGELFF
TGTGCCACCAGCGGGGGTGGAACCGGGGAGCTGTTTTTT
>NA|few|TRBJ1-5|TRBV7-8
CASSPGRSSNQPQHF
TGTGCCAGCAGCCCTGGCAGATCTAGCAATCAGCCCCAGCATTTT
>NA|NA|TRBJ2-7|TRBV4-2
CASSQAKAEQYF
TGTGCCAGCAGCCAAGCCAAAGCCGAGCAGTACTTC
>NA|NA|TRBJ1-1|TRBV10-2
CASSEGDTEAFF
TGCGCCAGCAGTGAGGGGGACACTGAAGCTTTCTTT
>TRBD2|NA|TRBJ2-7|TRBV2
CASSVLAGGPYEQYF
TGTGCCAGCAGTGTACTAGCGGGAGGGCCGTACGAGCAGTACTTC
>NA|many|TRBJ2-7|TRBV5-4
CASSSGYEQYF
TGTGCCAGCAGCTCAGGCTACGAGCAGTACTTC
>NA|NA|TRBJ2-7|TRBV6-5
CASSYSRVGYEQYF
TGTGCCAGCAGTTACTCACGGGTCGGCTACGAGCAGTACTTC
>NA|few|TRBJ1-1|TRBV20-1
CSARDRATEAFF
TGCAGTGCTAGAGACAGGGCCACTGAAGCTTTCTTT
>NA|many|TRBJ2-7|TRBV24-1
CATSDLNSPHEQYF
TGTGCCACCAGTGATTTGAACAGTCCCCACGAGCAGTACTTC
>NA|NA|TRBJ2-6|TRBV7-3
CASSLRAGEGSGANVLTF
TGTGCCAGCAGCTTAAGGGCAGGGGAAGGCTCTGGGGCCAACGTCCTGACTTTC
>NA|once|TRBJ1-6|TRBV20-1
CSARGGTAGDSPLHF
TGCAGTGCTAGAGGGGGGACTGCGGGAGATTCACCCCTCCACTTT
>NA|NA|TRBJ1-1|TRBV20-1
CSALGADIFTEAFF
TGCAGTGCCCTGGGAGCGGACATTTTCACTGAAGCTTTCTTT
>TRBD2|NA|TRBJ2-7|TRBV2
CASSLRGLAEYEQYF
TGTGCCAGCAGCTTAAGGGGACTAGCGGAGTACGAGCAGTACTTC